This T cell receptor (beta chain) was profiled in a study of blood T cells in healthy people across ages. The CDR3 extends over 12 amino acids. V was pared by 1 base and J by 11 bases, with 8 bases between. CDR1 is LGHDT, CDR2 YNNKEL, per germline (reference sequence). Combining a sample-barcoded 5' primer with a J-beta primer mix, a second PCR ran for about 7 to 12 cycles. Using its own MiXCR run on the 5' RACE reads, TCRdb lists one record per CDR3 protein. This table has over 600,000 distinct CDR3 sequences, approximately 21% appearing once. This clonotype was detected a few times. Sequenced sample: blood. The TCR comes from a man aged 70 or older in good health. This chain connects TRBV3-1 to TRBJ1-4; D ambiguous. The CDR3 is CASSQAGQKLFF. The CDR3 coding sequence is TGTGCCAGCAGCCAAGCGGGTCAGAAACTGTTTTTT.